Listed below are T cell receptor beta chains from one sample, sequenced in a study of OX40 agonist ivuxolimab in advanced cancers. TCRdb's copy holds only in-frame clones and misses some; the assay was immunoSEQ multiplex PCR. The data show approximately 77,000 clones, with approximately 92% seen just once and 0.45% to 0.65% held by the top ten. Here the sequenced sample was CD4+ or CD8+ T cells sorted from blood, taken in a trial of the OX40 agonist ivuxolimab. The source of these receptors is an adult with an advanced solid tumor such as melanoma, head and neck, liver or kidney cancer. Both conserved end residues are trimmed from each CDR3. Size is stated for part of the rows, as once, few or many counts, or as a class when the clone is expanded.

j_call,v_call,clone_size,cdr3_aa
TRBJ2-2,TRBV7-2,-,ASSWGDTGELF
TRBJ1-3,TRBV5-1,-,ASSSDRVAGNTIY
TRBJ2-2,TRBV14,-,ASSQGRNTGELF
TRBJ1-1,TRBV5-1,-,ASSFGTGGSGTEAF
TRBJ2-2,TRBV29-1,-,SVVSGRSNTGELF
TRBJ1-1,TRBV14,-,ASRSSGGTEAF
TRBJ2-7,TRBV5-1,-,ASSWTSGSYEQY
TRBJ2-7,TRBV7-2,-,ASSQYLQGPY
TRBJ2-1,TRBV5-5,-,ASSKLDRAGEQF
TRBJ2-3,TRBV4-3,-,ASSQDSPSEGDTQY
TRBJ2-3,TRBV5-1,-,ASSLTSRGDTQY
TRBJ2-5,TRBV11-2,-,ASRMRAAGETQY
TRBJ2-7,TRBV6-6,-,ASRSGPSSYEQY
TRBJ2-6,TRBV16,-,ASSPSSGANVLT
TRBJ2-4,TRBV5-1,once,ASSLAPGIGSNIQY
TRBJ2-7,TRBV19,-,ASSITTGTGRYEQY
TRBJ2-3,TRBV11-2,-,ASSPGTSPDTQY
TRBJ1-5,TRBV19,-,ASTTWGQPQH
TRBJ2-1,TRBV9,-,ASSSNNEQF
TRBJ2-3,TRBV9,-,ASSVEGKQADTQY
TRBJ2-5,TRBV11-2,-,ASSLVFRTRQETQY
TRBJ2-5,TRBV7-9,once,ASSRWTSGRSETQY
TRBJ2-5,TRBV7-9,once,ASSPGTEYQETQY
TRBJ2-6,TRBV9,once,ASSVGEPGLAGRHSGANVLT
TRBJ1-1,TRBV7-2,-,ASSLWEGGMNTEAF
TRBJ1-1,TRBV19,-,ASSHDRDTEAF
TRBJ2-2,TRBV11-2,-,ASSQGAGGTGELF
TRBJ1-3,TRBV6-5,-,ASSYPPPEPIY
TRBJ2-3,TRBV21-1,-,ASSKRDRGTVGRGTDTQY
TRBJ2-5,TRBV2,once,ASRRTISGTTETQY
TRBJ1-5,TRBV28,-,ASSLVTQPQH
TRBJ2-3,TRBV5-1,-,ASSLTSGRTDTQY
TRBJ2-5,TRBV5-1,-,ASSLGVVTSGGETQY
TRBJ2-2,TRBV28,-,ASSFPTGELF
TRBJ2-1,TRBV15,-,ATSYLNSYNEQF
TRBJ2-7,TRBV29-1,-,SVVKVRGTSEQY
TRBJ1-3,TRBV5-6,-,ASSLAGYTGTGNTIY
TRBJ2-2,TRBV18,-,ASSPLLGANTGELF
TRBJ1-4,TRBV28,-,ASSLEGLVEKLF
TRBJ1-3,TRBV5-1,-,ASSLEGFSGNTIY
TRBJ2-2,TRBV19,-,ASKRVAGAGELF
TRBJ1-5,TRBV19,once,ASSPGHGNQPQH
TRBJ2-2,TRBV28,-,ASRPGNGELF
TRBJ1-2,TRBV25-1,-,ASSAHLRPGDLNYGYT
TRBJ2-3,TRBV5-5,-,ASSLRGDLTDTQY
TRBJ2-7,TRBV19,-,ASSPREGEQY
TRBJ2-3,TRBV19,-,ASSGPVQY
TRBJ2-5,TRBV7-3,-,ASSSPSRYYQETQY
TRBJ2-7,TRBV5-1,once,ASKGSGGPYEQY
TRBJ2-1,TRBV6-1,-,ASSVQGSYNEQF